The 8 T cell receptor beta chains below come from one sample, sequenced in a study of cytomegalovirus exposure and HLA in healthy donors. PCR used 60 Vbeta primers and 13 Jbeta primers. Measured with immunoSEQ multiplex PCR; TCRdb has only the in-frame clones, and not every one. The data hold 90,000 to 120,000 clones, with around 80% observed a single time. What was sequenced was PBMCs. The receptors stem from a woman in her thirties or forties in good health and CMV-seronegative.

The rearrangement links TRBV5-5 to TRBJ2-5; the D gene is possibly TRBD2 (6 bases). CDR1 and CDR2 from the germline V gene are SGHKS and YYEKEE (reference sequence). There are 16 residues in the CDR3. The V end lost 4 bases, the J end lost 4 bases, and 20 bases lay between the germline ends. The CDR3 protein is CASSPSGGRLPETQYF. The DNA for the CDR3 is TGTGCCAGCAGCCCCTCCGGAGGGCGCCTACCAGAGACCCAGTACTTC.

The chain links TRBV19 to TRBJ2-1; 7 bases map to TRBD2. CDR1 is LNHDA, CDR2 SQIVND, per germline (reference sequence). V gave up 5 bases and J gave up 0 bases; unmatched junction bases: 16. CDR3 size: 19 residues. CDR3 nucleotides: TGTGCCAGTAGTGAAGTAGTAGGCGGGGGAACAGGCTCCTACAATGAGCAGTTCTTC. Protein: CASSEVVGGGTGSYNEQFF.

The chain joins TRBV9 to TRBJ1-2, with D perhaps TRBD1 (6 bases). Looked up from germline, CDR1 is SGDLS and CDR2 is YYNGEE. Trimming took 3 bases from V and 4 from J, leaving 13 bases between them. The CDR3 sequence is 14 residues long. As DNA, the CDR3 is TGTGCCAGCAGCGGCAGGGGCGTTGGCTATGGCTACACCTTC. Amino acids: CASSGRGVGYGYTF.

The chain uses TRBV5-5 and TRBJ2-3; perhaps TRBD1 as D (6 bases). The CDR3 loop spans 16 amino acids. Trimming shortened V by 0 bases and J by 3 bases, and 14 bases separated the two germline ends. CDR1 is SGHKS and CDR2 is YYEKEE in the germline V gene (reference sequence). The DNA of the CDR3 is TGTGCCAGCAGCTTGGCTTTGGACAGACTTACAGATACGCAGTATTTT. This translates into CASSLALDRLTDTQYF.

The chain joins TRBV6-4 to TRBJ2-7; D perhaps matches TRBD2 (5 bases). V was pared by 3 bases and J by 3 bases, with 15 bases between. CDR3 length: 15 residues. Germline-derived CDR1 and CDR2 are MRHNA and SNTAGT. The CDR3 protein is CASSDWGDHGYEQYF. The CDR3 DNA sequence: TGTGCCAGCAGTGATTGGGGAGATCACGGCTACGAGCAGTACTTC.

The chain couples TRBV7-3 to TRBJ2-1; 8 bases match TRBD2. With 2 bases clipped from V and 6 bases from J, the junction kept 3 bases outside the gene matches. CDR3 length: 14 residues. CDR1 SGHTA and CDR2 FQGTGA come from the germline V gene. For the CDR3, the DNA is TGTGCCAGCAGCTTATCAACTAGCGGCAATGAGCAGTTCTTC. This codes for CASSLSTSGNEQFF. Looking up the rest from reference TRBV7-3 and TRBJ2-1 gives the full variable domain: GAGVSQTPSNKVTEKGKYVELRCDPISGHTALYWYRQSLGQGPEFLIYFQGTGAADDSGLPNDRFFAVRPEGSVSTLKIQRTERGDSAVYLCASSLSTSGNEQFFGPGTRLTVL.

The CDR3: CSPPDMLNTGELFF. CDR3 bases: TGCAGCCCCCCGGACATGTTGAACACCGGGGAGCTGTTTTTT. The chain carries TRBV29-1 and TRBJ2-2, with D perhaps TRBD1 (5 bases). The CDR3 contains 14 residues. Germline V lookup: CDR1 SQVTM, CDR2 ANQGSEA. V was clipped by 8 bases and J by 1 base, with 14 bases between them.

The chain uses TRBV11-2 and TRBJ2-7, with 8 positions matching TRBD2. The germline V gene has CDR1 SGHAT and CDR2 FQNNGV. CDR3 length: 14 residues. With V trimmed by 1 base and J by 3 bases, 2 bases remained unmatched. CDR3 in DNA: TGTGCCAGCAGCTTAGGGGCGGGAGGCTACGAGCAGTACTTC. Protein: CASSLGAGGYEQYF.